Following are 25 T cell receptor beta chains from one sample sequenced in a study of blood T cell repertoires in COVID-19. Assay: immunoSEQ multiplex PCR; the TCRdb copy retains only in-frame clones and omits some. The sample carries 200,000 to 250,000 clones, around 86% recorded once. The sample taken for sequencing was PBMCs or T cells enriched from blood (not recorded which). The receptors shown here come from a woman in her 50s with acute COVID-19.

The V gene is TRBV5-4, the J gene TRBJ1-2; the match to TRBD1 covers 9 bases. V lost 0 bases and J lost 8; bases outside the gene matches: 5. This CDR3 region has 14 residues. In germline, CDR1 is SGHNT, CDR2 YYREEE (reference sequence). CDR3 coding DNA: TGTGCCAGCAGCTTGGTACAGGGGGCCGGAGGCTACACCTTC. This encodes CASSLVQGAGGYTF.

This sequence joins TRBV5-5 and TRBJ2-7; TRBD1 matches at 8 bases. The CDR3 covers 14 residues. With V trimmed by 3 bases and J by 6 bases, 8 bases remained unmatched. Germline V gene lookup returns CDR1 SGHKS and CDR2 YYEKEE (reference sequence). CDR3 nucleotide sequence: TGTGCCAGCAGCTCCCCGGGACAGGCCTCCGAGCAGTACTTC. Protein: CASSSPGQASEQYF.

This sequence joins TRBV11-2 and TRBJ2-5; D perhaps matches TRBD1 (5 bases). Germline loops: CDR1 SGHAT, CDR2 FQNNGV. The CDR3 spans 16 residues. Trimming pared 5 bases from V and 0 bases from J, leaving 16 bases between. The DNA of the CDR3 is TGTGCCAGCAGCCCCGGGCAGGGCAAGTACCAAGAGACCCAGTACTTC. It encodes CASSPGQGKYQETQYF. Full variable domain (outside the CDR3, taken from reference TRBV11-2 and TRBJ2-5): EAGVAQSPRYKIIEKRQSVAFWCNPISGHATLYWYQQILGQGPKLLIQFQNNGVVDDSQLPKDRFSAERLKGVDSTLKIQPAKLEDSAVYLCASSPGQGKYQETQYFGPGTRLLVL.

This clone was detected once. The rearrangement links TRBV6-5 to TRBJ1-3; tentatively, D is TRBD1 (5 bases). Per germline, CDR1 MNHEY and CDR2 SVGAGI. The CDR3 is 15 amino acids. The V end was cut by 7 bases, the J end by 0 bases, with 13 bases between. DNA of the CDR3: TGTGCCAGCACGGGTTACGGGGGCTCTGGAAACACCATATATTTT. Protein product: CASTGYGGSGNTIYF.

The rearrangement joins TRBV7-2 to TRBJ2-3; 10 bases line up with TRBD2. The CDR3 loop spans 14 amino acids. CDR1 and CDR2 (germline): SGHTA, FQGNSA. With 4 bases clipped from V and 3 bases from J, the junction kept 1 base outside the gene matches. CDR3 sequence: CASSSGLATDTQYF. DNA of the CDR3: TGTGCCAGCAGCTCGGGACTAGCGACAGATACGCAGTATTTT.

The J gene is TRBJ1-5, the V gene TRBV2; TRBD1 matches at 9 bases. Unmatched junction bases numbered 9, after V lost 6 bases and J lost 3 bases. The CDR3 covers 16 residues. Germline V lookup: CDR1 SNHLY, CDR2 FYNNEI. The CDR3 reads CASRDGQGNYNQPQHF. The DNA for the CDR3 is TGTGCCAGCAGAGACGGACAGGGGAATTACAATCAGCCCCAGCATTTT.

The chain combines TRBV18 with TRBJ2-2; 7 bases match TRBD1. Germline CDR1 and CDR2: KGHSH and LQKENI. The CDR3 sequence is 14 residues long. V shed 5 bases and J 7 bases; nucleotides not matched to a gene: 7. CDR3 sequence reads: CASSSGQSIGELFF. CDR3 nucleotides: TGTGCCAGCTCATCGGGACAGTCAATCGGGGAGCTGTTTTTT.

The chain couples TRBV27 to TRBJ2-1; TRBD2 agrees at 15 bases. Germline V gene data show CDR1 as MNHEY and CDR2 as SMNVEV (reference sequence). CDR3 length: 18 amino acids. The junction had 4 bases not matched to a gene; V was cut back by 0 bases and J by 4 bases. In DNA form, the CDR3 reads TGTGCCAGCAGTTTATCAGGACTAGCGGGAGGGTTATACAATGAGCAGTTCTTC. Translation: CASSLSGLAGGLYNEQFF.

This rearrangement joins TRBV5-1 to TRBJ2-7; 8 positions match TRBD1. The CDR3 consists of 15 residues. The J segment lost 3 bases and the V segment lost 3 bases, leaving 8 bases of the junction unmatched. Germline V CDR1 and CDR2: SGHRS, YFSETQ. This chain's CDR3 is CASSWTHTGGYEQYF. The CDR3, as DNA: TGCGCCAGCAGCTGGACACACACAGGGGGCTACGAGCAGTACTTC.

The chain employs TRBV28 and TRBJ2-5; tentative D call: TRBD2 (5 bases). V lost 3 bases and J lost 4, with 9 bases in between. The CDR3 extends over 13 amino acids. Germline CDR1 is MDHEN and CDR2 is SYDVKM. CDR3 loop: CASSFGVIETQYF. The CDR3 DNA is TGTGCCAGCAGTTTCGGGGTAATAGAGACCCAGTACTTC.

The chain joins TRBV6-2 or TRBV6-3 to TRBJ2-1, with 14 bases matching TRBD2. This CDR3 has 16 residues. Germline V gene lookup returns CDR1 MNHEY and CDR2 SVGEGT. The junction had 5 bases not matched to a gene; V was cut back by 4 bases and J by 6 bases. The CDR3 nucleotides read TGTGCCAGCAGTTCCGGGACTAGCGGGAGCGCCAATGAGCAGTTCTTC. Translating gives CASSSGTSGSANEQFF.

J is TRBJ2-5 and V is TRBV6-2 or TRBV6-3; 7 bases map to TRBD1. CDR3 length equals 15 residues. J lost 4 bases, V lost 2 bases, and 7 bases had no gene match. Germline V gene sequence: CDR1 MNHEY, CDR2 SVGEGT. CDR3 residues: CASSYGPGQIETQYF. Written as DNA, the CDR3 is TGTGCCAGCAGTTACGGGCCGGGACAGATAGAGACCCAGTACTTC.

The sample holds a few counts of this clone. The CDR3 region has the DNA TGTGCCATTAGGAGACCGGAGGGGAATAATTCACCCCTCCACTTT. Translated, it gives CAIRRPEGNNSPLHF. The gene calls are TRBV10-3 and TRBJ1-6, with a tentative D call TRBD1 (5 bases). Between the trimmed V and J ends, which lost 9 bases and 5 bases, there was a span of 17 bases. The CDR3 totals 15 residues. In germline, CDR1 is ENHRY, CDR2 SYGVKD.

The CDR3 DNA follows: TGTGCCATCAGTGGTGCAGGGGGGCGAGGCGAGCAGTACTTC. This translates into CAISGAGGRGEQYF. The V gene is TRBV10-3, the J gene TRBJ2-7, with D possibly matching TRBD1 (7 bases). Germline V gene sequence: CDR1 ENHRY, CDR2 SYGVKD. V was clipped by 4 bases and J by 6 bases, with 16 bases between them. This CDR3 is 14 amino acids long.

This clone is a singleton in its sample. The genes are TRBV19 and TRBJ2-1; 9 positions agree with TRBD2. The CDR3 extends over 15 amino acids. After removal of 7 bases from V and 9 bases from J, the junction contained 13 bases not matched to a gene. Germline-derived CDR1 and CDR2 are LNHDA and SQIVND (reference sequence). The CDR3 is CASTQRGTSISEQFF. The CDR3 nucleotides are TGTGCCAGTACCCAAAGGGGGACTAGCATCAGTGAGCAGTTCTTC.

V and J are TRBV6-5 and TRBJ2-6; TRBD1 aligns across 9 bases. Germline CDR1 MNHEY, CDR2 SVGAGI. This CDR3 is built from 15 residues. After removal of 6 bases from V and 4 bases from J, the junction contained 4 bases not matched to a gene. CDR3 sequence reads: CASRGTGTGANVLTF. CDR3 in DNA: TGTGCCAGCAGAGGGACAGGGACAGGGGCCAACGTCCTGACTTTC.

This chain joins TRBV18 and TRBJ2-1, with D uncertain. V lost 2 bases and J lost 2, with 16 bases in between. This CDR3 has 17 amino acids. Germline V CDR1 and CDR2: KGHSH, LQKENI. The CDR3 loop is CASSPIRGASTYNEQFF. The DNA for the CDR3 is TGTGCCAGCTCACCAATTCGTGGAGCATCTACCTACAATGAGCAGTTCTTC.

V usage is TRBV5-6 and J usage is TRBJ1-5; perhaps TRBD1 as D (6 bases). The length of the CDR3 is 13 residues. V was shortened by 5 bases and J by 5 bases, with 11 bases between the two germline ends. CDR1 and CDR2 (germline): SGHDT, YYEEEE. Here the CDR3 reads CASSRGIDQPQHF. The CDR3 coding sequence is TGTGCCAGCAGTAGGGGGATTGATCAGCCCCAGCATTTT.

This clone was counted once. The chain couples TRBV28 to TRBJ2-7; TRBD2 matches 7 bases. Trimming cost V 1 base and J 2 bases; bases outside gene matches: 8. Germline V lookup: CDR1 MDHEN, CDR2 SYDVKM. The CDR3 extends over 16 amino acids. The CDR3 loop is CASSLSGGPLAYEQYF. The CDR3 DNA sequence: TGTGCCAGCAGTTTATCGGGGGGACCATTAGCCTACGAGCAGTACTTC.

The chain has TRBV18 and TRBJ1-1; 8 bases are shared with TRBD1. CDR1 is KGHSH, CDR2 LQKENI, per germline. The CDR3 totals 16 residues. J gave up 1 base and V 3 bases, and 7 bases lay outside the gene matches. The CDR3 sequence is CASSPPNGQGNTEAFF. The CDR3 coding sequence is TGTGCCAGCTCACCCCCTAACGGACAGGGGAACACTGAAGCTTTCTTT.

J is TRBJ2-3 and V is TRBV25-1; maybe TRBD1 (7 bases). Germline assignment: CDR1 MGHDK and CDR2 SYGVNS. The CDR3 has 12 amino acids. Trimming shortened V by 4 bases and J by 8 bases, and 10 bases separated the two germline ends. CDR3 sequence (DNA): TGTGCCAGCAGTGGACAGGGAGGTACGCAGTATTTT. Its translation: CASSGQGGTQYF.

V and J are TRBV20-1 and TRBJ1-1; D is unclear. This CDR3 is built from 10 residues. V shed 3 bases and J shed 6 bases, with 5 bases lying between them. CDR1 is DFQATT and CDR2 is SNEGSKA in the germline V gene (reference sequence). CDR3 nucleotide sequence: TGCAGTGCTAGTTATCCTGAAGCTTTCTTT. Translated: CSASYPEAFF.

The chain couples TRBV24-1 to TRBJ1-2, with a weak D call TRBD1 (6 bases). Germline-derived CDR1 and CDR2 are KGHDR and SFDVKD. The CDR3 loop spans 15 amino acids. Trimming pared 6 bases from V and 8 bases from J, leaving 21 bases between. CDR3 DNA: TGTGCCACCAGTCAAACAGGGACGGCCCCGTACGGCTACACCTTC. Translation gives CATSQTGTAPYGYTF.

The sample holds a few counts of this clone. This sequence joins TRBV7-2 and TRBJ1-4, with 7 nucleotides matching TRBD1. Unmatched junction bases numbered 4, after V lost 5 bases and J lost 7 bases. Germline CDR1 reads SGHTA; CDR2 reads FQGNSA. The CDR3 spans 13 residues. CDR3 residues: CASSGQGGEKLFF. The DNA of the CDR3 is TGTGCCAGCAGCGGTCAGGGGGGTGAAAAACTGTTTTTT.

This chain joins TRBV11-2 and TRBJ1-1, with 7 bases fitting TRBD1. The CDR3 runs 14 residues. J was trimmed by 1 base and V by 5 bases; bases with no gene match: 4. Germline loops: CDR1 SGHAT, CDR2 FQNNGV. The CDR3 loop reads CASSRQGGNTEAFF. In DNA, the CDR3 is TGTGCCAGCAGCCGACAGGGAGGGAACACTGAAGCTTTCTTT.